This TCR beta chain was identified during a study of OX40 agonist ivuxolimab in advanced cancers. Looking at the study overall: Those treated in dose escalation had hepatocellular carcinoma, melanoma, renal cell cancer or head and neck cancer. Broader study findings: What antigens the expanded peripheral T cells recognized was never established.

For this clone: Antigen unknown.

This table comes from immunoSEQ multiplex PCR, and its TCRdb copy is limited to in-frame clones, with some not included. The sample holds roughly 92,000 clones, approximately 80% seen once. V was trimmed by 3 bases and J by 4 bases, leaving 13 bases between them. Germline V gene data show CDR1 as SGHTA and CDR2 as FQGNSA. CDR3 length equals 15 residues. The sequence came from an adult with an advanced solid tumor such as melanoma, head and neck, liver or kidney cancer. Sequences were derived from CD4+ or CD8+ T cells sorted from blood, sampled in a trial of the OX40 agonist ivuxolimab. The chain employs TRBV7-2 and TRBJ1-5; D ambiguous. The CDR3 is CASSLGTAPNQPQHF. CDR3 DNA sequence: TGTGCCAGCAGCTTGGGAACAGCCCCTAATCAGCCCCAGCATTTT. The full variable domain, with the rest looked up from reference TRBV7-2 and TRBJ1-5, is GAGVSQSPSNKVTEKGKDVELRCDPISGHTALYWYRQSLGQGLEFLIYFQGNSAPDKSGLPSDRFSAERTGGSVSTLTIQRTQQEDSAVYLCASSLGTAPNQPQHFGDGTRLSIL.